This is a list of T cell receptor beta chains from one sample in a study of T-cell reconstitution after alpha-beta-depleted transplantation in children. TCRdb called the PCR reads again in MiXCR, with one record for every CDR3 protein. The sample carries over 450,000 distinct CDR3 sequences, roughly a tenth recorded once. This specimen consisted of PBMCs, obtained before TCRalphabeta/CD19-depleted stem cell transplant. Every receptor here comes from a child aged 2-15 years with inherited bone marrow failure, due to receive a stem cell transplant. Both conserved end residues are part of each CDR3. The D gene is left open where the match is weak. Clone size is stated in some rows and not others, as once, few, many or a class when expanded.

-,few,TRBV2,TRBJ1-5,TGTGCCAGCAGGGAATCCAGGAGGGGAAGGATGGGAAGCAATCAGCCCCAGCATTTT,CASRESRRGRMGSNQPQHF
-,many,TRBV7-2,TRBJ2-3,TGTGCCAGCAGCTTACCAGGGAAATCAGATACGCAGTATTTT,CASSLPGKSDTQYF
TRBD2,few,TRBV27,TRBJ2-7,TGTGCCAGCACCGGGACTAGCGGGAGCTTTAGCTCCTACGAGCAGTACTTC,CASTGTSGSFSSYEQYF
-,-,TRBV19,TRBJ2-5,TGTGCCAGTAGTATAGATCCCGAGGAGACCCAGTACTTC,CASSIDPEETQYF
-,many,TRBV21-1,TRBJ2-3,TGTGCCAGCAGCAGGAAGACCCCCGGCACAGATACGCAGTATTTT,CASSRKTPGTDTQYF
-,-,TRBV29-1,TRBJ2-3,TGCAGCGTTGACCCTAACCGGGACAACACAGATACGCAGTATTTT,CSVDPNRDNTDTQYF
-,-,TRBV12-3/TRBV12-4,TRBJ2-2,TGTGCCAGCTGTTTCCCTCTAGGACAGAGCCGCATCACCGGGGAGCTGTTTTTT,CASCFPLGQSRITGELFF
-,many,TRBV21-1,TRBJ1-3,TGTGCCAGCAACCTGGATCGCTCTGGAAACACCATATATTTT,CASNLDRSGNTIYF
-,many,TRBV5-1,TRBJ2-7,TGCGCCAGCAGCTTGGACCTAACCCACGAGCAGTACTTC,CASSLDLTHEQYF
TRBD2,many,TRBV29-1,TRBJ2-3,TGCAGCGTTGGGCTAGCGGGAGGCCTTTCTTTGGATACGCAGTATTTT,CSVGLAGGLSLDTQYF
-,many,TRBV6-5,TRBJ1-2,TGTGCCAGCAGTTACTCGACTTGGGGCCAGATGTTTAACTATGGCTACACCTTC,CASSYSTWGQMFNYGYTF
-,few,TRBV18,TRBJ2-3,TGTGCCAGCTCACCACCGGGGATAGCGGCAGATACGCAGTATTTT,CASSPPGIAADTQYF
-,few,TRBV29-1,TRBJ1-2,TGCAGCGCCATCGGGACAAACTATGGCTACACCTTC,CSAIGTNYGYTF
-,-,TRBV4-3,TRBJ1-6,TGCGCCAGCAGCCGGAAGACGAGCGACAGGCCTAATTCACCCCTCCACTTT,CASSRKTSDRPNSPLHF
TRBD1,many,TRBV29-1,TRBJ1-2,TGCAGCGCGAAACAGGGGGCTGGCTATGGCTACACCTTC,CSAKQGAGYGYTF
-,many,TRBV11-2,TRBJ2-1,TGTGCCAGCAGCTTAGATCCATCCGGGTATGAGCAGTTCTTC,CASSLDPSGYEQFF
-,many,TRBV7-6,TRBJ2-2,TGTGCCAGCAGCTTAGGCACGGCGTACCCTAAAACCGGGGAGCTGTTTTTT,CASSLGTAYPKTGELFF
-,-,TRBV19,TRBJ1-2,TGTGCCAGTAGTCGAGGGTACGGGCGAAATGGCTACACCTTC,CASSRGYGRNGYTF
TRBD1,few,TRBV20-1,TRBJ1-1,TGCAGTGCTGGAGGAGGGGTCAAGGGGGCATTTCGGAACACTGAAGCTTTCTTT,CSAGGGVKGAFRNTEAFF